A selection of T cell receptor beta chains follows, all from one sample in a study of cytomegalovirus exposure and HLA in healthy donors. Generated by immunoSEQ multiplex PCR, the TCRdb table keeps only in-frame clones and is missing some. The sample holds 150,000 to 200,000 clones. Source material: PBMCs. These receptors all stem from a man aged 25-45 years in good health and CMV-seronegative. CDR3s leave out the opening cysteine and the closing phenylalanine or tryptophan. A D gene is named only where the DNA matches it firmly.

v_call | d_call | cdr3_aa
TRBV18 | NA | ASSLSLGGGGNQPQH
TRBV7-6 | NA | ATGASGANVLT
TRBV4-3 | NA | ASSQDLPPTEAF
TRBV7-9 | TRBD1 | ASSLGPPGQGAPYEQY
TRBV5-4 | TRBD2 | ASSRRTSGSTDTQY
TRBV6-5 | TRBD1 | ASSYGGQNGNYGYT
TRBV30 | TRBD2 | AWSETSAGELF
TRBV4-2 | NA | ASSQDKVGQGLGYT
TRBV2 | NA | ASSEGAGWEQY
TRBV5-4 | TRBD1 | ASSLPGQGQETQY
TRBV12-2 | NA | ASRSANGGENIQY
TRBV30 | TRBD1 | AWSLRSTGVYEQY
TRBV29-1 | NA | SVEMFGSGQNTGELF
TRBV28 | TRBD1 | ASSYSSRRTGEAF
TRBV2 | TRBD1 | ASKDRVTYNSPLH
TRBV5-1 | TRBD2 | ASSLRTSGSLREEQY
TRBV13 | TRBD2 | ASSLAGGGISYEQY